The source of this T cell receptor beta chain is a study of T cell repertoires in cytomegalovirus infection. Study summary: HLA-B-restricted CMV epitopes that are well studied, plus recently identified HLA-C-restricted ones, were used by the study. CMV infection plus the matching HLA type was flagged by public TCR beta signatures.

Whole-study results and caveats: HLA-C-restricted CMV clonotypes gave the most frequent clonotype in two of eight donors. Summed frequency of shared TCR beta families picked out CMV carriers who also had the relevant HLA.

MiXCR, applied by TCRdb to the reads, yields one record per CDR3 protein. The sample contains approximately 990,000 distinct CDR3 sequences, 25% to 40% of which appear only once. This clonotype was counted ten times or more. Its cognate antigen is unknown. The CDR3 loop spans 13 amino acids. In germline, CDR1 is MNHNS, CDR2 SASEGT. V gave up 7 bases and J gave up 5 bases, with 9 bases separating them. The sequenced sample was cultured CD8+ T cells from PBMCs, obtained from culture after CMV antigen stimulation. The rearrangement joins TRBV6-1 to TRBJ1-6, with D perhaps matching TRBD1 (6 bases). This TCR derives from a human donor in good health (CMV status not recorded). Some clones in this sample may be carry-over from other donors' samples. CDR3 amino acids: CASTDRNNSPLHF. The CDR3 DNA reads as TGTGCCAGCACCGACAGGAATAATTCACCCCTCCACTTT.